This is a list of T cell receptor beta chains from one sample in a study of cytomegalovirus exposure and HLA in healthy donors. Profiled with immunoSEQ multiplex PCR; TCRdb holds only in-frame clones, not every one. The profile covers 200,000 to 250,000 clones, with about 84% appearing a single time and 1% to 1.5% taken by the ten largest. Sample: PBMCs. The receptors were gathered from a human donor in good health. Each CDR3 is given with its conserved first and last residue. D genes are given only for firm matches. Size values are once, few and many counts, or a class for expanded clones, and some rows have none.

CDR3 protein	CDR3 DNA	clone size	V gene	D gene	J gene
CAWSPLGTGNYEQYF	TGTGCCTGGAGTCCCCTTGGGACAGGAAACTACGAGCAGTACTTC	NA	TRBV30	TRBD1	TRBJ2-7
CASSSSGGSYNEQFF	TGTGCCAGCAGCTCCAGCGGGGGCTCCTACAATGAGCAGTTCTTC	NA	TRBV7-8	TRBD2	TRBJ2-1
CATSRSPTGLENIQYF	TGTGCCACCAGCAGATCCCCGACAGGGTTGGAAAACATTCAGTACTTC	NA	TRBV15	TRBD1	TRBJ2-4
CATSRDSSSSAQHF	TGTGCCACCAGCAGAGATTCTTCTTCCTCCGCCCAGCATTTT	NA	TRBV15	NA	TRBJ1-5
CASSLWSDQEAQYF	TGTGCCAGCAGCCTGTGGTCGGATCAAGAGGCCCAGTACTTC	NA	TRBV5-6	NA	TRBJ2-5
CASSQPGLSYNEQFF	TGCGCCAGCAGCCAACCGGGTCTCTCCTACAATGAGCAGTTCTTC	NA	TRBV4-1	NA	TRBJ2-1
CASSLFPNSGDRNEQFF	TGTGCCAGCAGCCTATTTCCAAATAGCGGAGACCGCAATGAGCAGTTCTTC	NA	TRBV27	NA	TRBJ2-1
CASSLWGEGDQPQHF	TGTGCCAGCAGCTTGTGGGGGGAGGGGGATCAGCCCCAGCATTTT	NA	TRBV5-4	NA	TRBJ1-5
CASSYSTGRGSEQFF	TGTGCCAGCAGTTACTCTACAGGTAGAGGAAGTGAGCAGTTCTTC	NA	TRBV6-5	NA	TRBJ2-1
CASSLPNLSNEQFF	TGCGCCAGCAGCTTGCCGAACCTAAGCAATGAGCAGTTCTTC	NA	TRBV5-1	NA	TRBJ2-1
CASSLRRETIIEQYF	TGTGCCAGCAGCTTGCGGCGGGAGACCATTATCGAGCAGTACTTC	NA	TRBV13	TRBD2	TRBJ2-7
CASSIGIAEAFF	TGTGCCAGTAGTATCGGGATCGCTGAAGCTTTCTTT	NA	TRBV19	NA	TRBJ1-1
CASSFSGENTGELFF	TGCGCCAGCAGCTTTTCAGGGGAAAACACCGGGGAGCTGTTTTTT	NA	TRBV5-1	NA	TRBJ2-2
CASSRPGLAYIGELFF	TGTGCCAGCAGCCGACCGGGACTAGCCTACATCGGGGAGCTGTTTTTT	NA	TRBV7-9	TRBD2	TRBJ2-2
CASSYWGRESGNTIYF	TGTGCCAGCAGTTACTGGGGGCGCGAATCTGGAAACACCATATATTTT	NA	TRBV6-5	NA	TRBJ1-3
CASSDGVLQETQYF	TGTGCCAGCAGCGACGGGGTCCTCCAAGAGACCCAGTACTTC	NA	TRBV2	NA	TRBJ2-5
CASSLARNEQFF	TGTGCCAGCAGCTTAGCTCGGAATGAGCAGTTCTTC	NA	TRBV7-9	NA	TRBJ2-1
CAIRTNQENTEAFF	TGTGCCATCAGGACAAATCAGGAGAACACTGAAGCTTTCTTT	NA	TRBV10-3	NA	TRBJ1-1
CASSRLAAGMGQYF	TGTGCCAGCAGCAGACTAGCGGCCGGGATGGGGCAGTACTTC	NA	TRBV21-1	NA	TRBJ2-7
CAWSRPRQGAPQYF	TGTGCCTGGAGTCGCCCCCGACAGGGTGCTCCGCAGTATTTT	NA	TRBV30	TRBD1	TRBJ2-3
CASSQGGQSYTEAFF	TGCGCCAGCAGCCAAGGGGGACAGTCATACACTGAAGCTTTCTTT	NA	TRBV4-1	TRBD1	TRBJ1-1
CASSSSGDAYNEQFF	TGTGCCAGCAGTTCTAGCGGAGACGCCTACAATGAGCAGTTCTTC	NA	TRBV28	TRBD2	TRBJ2-1
CASSVEGQNEAFF	TGTGCCAGCAGCGTAGAGGGACAGAATGAAGCTTTCTTT	NA	TRBV5-5	TRBD1	TRBJ1-1
CASSESTSGRAFYEQFF	TGTGCCAGCAGTGAATCCACTAGCGGGAGGGCCTTCTATGAGCAGTTCTTC	NA	TRBV25-1	TRBD2	TRBJ2-1
CASSLGGVEVEQFF	TGTGCTAGCAGCTTAGGCGGGGTGGAGGTTGAGCAGTTCTTC	NA	TRBV7-7	NA	TRBJ2-1
CASSEAARSTDTQYF	TGTGCCAGCAGTGAAGCCGCCCGGAGCACAGATACGCAGTATTTT	NA	TRBV6-1	NA	TRBJ2-3
CASSLRQGQETQYF	TGTGCCAGCAGTTTACGACAGGGCCAAGAGACCCAGTACTTC	NA	TRBV6-6	TRBD1	TRBJ2-5
CASSAGTSGLYEQYF	TGCGCCAGCAGCGCAGGGACTAGCGGTCTCTACGAGCAGTACTTC	NA	TRBV5-1	TRBD2	TRBJ2-7
CASSFGGRAGDAGELFF	TGTGCCAGCAGCTTCGGCGGGAGGGCCGGTGACGCCGGGGAGCTGTTTTTT	NA	TRBV5-6	TRBD2	TRBJ2-2
CASSFTSGSGENEQFF	TGTGCCAGCAGCTTCACTAGCGGGAGTGGGGAAAATGAGCAGTTCTTC	NA	TRBV7-3	TRBD2	TRBJ2-1
CASSEASQSQHF	TGTGCCAGCAGTGAAGCTTCGCAGTCCCAGCATTTT	NA	TRBV6-1	NA	TRBJ1-5
CASSPRGRGGTEAFF	TGTGCCAGCAGTCCCAGGGGTCGGGGTGGCACTGAAGCTTTCTTT	NA	TRBV28	NA	TRBJ1-1
CASSRLAGGPGNNEQFF	TGTGCCAGCAGCCGACTAGCGGGAGGGCCAGGGAACAATGAGCAGTTCTTC	once	TRBV14	TRBD2	TRBJ2-1
CASSHGRGDQETQYF	TGTGCCAGCAGCCACGGCAGGGGGGATCAAGAGACCCAGTACTTC	once	TRBV11-3	NA	TRBJ2-5
CASSLGLAGNTGELFF	TGCGCCAGCAGCTTGGGGCTAGCGGGTAACACCGGGGAGCTGTTTTTT	NA	TRBV5-1	TRBD2	TRBJ2-2
CASSGGDRVTEAFF	TGTGCCAGCAGTGGCGGCGACCGGGTCACTGAAGCTTTCTTT	NA	TRBV2	NA	TRBJ1-1
CASSLPGTSLTDTQYF	TGTGCCAGCAGTTTACCCGGGACTAGCCTCACAGATACGCAGTATTTT	NA	TRBV28	TRBD2	TRBJ2-3
CASEAGGRNQPQHF	TGTGCCAGCGAAGCAGGGGGAAGGAATCAGCCCCAGCATTTT	NA	TRBV6-1	TRBD1	TRBJ1-5
CASSAQGQGVGEQYF	TGTGCCAGCAGCGCCCAAGGACAGGGTGTAGGCGAGCAGTACTTC	NA	TRBV7-6	TRBD1	TRBJ2-7
CASSYFSNEQFF	TGCGCCAGCAGCTACTTTAGCAATGAGCAGTTCTTC	NA	TRBV5-1	NA	TRBJ2-1
CASSTMRLAGGEQYF	TGTGCCAGTAGTACTATGAGACTAGCGGGAGGCGAGCAGTACTTC	few	TRBV7-2	TRBD2	TRBJ2-7
CASSAGLGQYNEQFF	TGTGCCAGCAGCGCGGGACTAGGTCAGTACAATGAGCAGTTCTTC	NA	TRBV9	TRBD2	TRBJ2-1